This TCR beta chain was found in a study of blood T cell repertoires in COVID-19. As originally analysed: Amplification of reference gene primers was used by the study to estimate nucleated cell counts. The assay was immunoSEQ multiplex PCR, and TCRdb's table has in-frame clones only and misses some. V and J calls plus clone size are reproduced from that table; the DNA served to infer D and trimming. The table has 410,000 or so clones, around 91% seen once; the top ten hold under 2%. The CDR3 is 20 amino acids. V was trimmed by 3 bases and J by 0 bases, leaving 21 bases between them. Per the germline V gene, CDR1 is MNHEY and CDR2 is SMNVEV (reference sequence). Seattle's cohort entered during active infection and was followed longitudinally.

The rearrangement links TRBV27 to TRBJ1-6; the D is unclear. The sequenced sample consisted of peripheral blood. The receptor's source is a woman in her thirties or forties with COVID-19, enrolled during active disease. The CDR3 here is CASSLKWATHTPSYNSPLHF. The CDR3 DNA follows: TGTGCCAGCAGTTTGAAGTGGGCAACCCACACACCCTCCTATAATTCACCCCTCCACTTT.